The 25 T cell receptor beta chains given below trace back to one sample, sequenced in a study of T-cell reconstitution after alpha-beta-depleted transplantation in children (dated by TCRdb to 2016 to 2018). Libraries came from PCR. For sequencing, an Illumina HiSeq 2500 was employed. Molecular barcoding was employed in the preparation of TCR libraries, with unique molecular identifiers being used to normalize TCRbeta repertoire quantification. TCRdb reprocessed the public reads (quality trimming at Q25 with fastp, clone calling with MiXCR) and kept in-frame beta chains. Each entry is one CDR3 protein sequence, shown with its most common DNA and genes. Counted in this sample were some 550,000 distinct CDR3 sequences; around 18% of them appeared once. The ten largest clones take up around 3.3% of the sample. Sequencing used PBMCs from the stem cell graft donor, obtained from the stem cell graft. Every receptor here comes from a human donor who donated a stem cell graft to a child with acute lymphoblastic leukemia.

The rearrangement joins TRBV2 to TRBJ2-7, with TRBD1 matching 8 bases. The CDR3 loop spans 13 amino acids. Germline assignment: CDR1 SNHLY and CDR2 FYNNEI. The V segment lost 10 bases and the J segment 4 bases; nucleotides outside the gene matches: 9. The chain's CDR3 is CANRGTGNYEQYF. The CDR3 nucleotides are TGTGCCAACCGAGGGACAGGTAATTACGAGCAGTACTTC.

The rearrangement uses TRBV9 and TRBJ1-2; 7 nucleotides agree with TRBD1. Germline CDR1 is SGDLS and CDR2 is YYNGEE. The CDR3 is made up of 15 amino acids. V lost 0 bases to trimming and J lost 2 bases; unmatched junction nucleotides: 4. CDR3 loop: CASSVGQGRNYGYTF. The CDR3 nucleotides read TGTGCCAGCAGCGTAGGACAGGGAAGAAACTATGGCTACACCTTC.

This clonotype showed up just a few times. In nucleotides, the CDR3 is TGTGCCAGCAGTTGGGGCGACAGGTTTCAAGAGACCCAGTACTTC. Translating it yields CASSWGDRFQETQYF. This chain joins TRBV12-3 or TRBV12-4 and TRBJ2-5, with TRBD1 as a possible D gene (6 bases). V was cut by 4 bases and J by 2 bases, with 14 bases left in between. There are 15 residues in the CDR3.

This clonotype occurred many times. This chain links TRBV20-1 with TRBJ1-2; 8 bases match TRBD1. The ends lost 5 bases at V and 4 bases at J; junction bases unmatched: 3. Germline CDR1 DFQATT, CDR2 SNEGSKA (reference sequence). This CDR3 region has 12 residues. CDR3 nucleotides: TGCAGTGCTGCCCAGGGGGCCTATGGCTACACCTTC. It translates to CSAAQGAYGYTF.

In its sample, this clonotype was seen a few times. The rearrangement uses TRBV29-1 and TRBJ2-3, with TRBD1 identical over 8 bases. V shed 3 bases and J 5 bases; nucleotides not matched to a gene: 13. The CDR3 contains 16 residues. Germline V gene sequence: CDR1 SQVTM, CDR2 ANQGSEA. DNA of the CDR3: TGCAGCGTTGATAGACAGGGGAGGATCGAGGAAGATACGCAGTATTTT. It translates to CSVDRQGRIEEDTQYF.

Remarks on this clonotype: Its ends do not fully match the called genes, so a read error is possible. The rearrangement joins TRBV4-2 to TRBJ2-3; 7 positions agree with TRBD2. Germline CDR1 LGHNA, CDR2 YNFKEQ. This CDR3 region has 15 residues. The CDR3 nucleotides are TGTGCCAGCAGCCCAATGGGGGGGGTAACAGATGCGCAGTATTTT. It encodes CASSPMGGVTDAQYF.

V and J are TRBV12-3 or TRBV12-4 and TRBJ2-1; D uncertain. The CDR3 runs to 13 residues. Trimming removed 4 bases at V and 10 bases at J, with 14 bases between. The CDR3 sequence: CASSWLSPSEQFF. The CDR3 nucleotides are TGTGCCAGCAGTTGGTTGTCCCCCTCGGAGCAGTTCTTC.

The chain recombines TRBV5-1 with TRBJ1-1; no reliable D call. This CDR3 has 12 residues. V shed 0 bases and J shed 10 bases, with 10 bases lying between them. The germline CDR1 and CDR2 sequences are SGHRS and YFSETQ. The CDR3 nucleotides are TGCGCCAGCAGCTTGGTTGGGGTTGGAGCTTTCTTT. This sequence encodes CASSLVGVGAFF.

V usage is TRBV30 and J usage is TRBJ2-7, with D uncertain. The CDR3 sequence is 12 residues long. Trimming cost V 1 base and J 3 bases, with 7 bases left between them. Germline values: CDR1 GTSNPN, CDR2 SVGIG (reference sequence). The CDR3: CAWSAPNYEQYF. The CDR3 DNA reads as TGTGCCTGGAGTGCCCCCAACTACGAGCAGTACTTC.

This clonotype occurred a few times. V and J are TRBV12-3 or TRBV12-4 and TRBJ1-2; D gene ambiguous. This CDR3 is built from 13 residues. V was clipped by 7 bases and J by 2 bases, with 11 bases between them. CDR3 amino acids: CASTRTLNYGYTF. In DNA form, the CDR3 reads TGTGCCAGCACCCGGACCTTGAACTATGGCTACACCTTC.

There are a few counts of this clonotype. The genes are TRBV29-1 and TRBJ2-2; 10 positions match TRBD2. The germline V gene encodes CDR1 SQVTM and CDR2 ANQGSEA. The CDR3 covers 15 residues. V was pared by 7 bases and J by 4 bases, with 9 bases of the junction left unmatched. CDR3 nucleotide sequence: TGCAGCGGATCTAGCGGGAGCTACCTCACCGGGGAGCTGTTTTTT. Protein: CSGSSGSYLTGELFF.

This chain connects TRBV10-2 to TRBJ2-7; D is possibly TRBD2 (7 bases). In germline, CDR1 is WSHSY, CDR2 SAAADI. The CDR3 consists of 14 residues. V was clipped by 8 bases and J by 2 bases, with 16 bases between them. The CDR3 here is CASGGGQGPYEQYF. CDR3 in DNA: TGCGCCAGCGGGGGGGGCCAGGGACCCTACGAGCAGTACTTC.

This clonotype was seen a handful of times. V and J are TRBV7-9 and TRBJ2-7; 8 bases map to TRBD1. There are 15 residues in the CDR3. Germline CDR1 is SEHNR and CDR2 is FQNEAQ (reference sequence). The ends lost 5 bases at V and 0 bases at J; junction bases unmatched: 6. The CDR3 nucleotides read TGTGCCAGCAGCACCGGGACAGGACACTCCTACGAGCAGTACTTC. Protein product: CASSTGTGHSYEQYF.

The table lists this clonotype with a count of one. The chain couples TRBV4-1 to TRBJ2-7; the D gene is possibly TRBD1 (6 bases). Trimming left V 3 bases short and J 1 base short, with 13 bases between. CDR1 is MGHRA and CDR2 is YSYEKL in the germline V gene. This CDR3 has 15 amino acids. The CDR3 protein is CASSQVATGSYEQYF. In nucleotides, the CDR3 is TGCGCCAGCAGCCAGGTGGCAACAGGGTCCTACGAGCAGTACTTC.

This clonotype came up once. The chain couples TRBV5-1 to TRBJ2-7; D possibly corresponds to TRBD2 (6 bases). This CDR3 has 14 residues. Trimming left V 4 bases short and J 7 bases short, with 18 bases between. The V gene's germline CDR1 is SGHRS and CDR2 YFSETQ. CDR3 coding DNA: TGCGCCAGCAGCCCGTGGAGGAGGGTGGGGGAGCAGTACTTC. Protein product: CASSPWRRVGEQYF.

The chain joins TRBV5-1 to TRBJ2-3, with D possibly matching TRBD2 (5 bases). This CDR3 spans 14 amino acids. Trimming shortened V by 1 base and J by 4 bases, and 10 bases separated the two germline ends. Germline values: CDR1 SGHRS, CDR2 YFSETQ. CDR3 bases: TGCGCCAGCAGCTTGAGGGCTAGCCCAGATACGCAGTATTTT. It codes for CASSLRASPDTQYF.

The chain employs TRBV20-1 and TRBJ1-2; D gene ambiguous. V was cut by 6 bases and J by 8 bases, with 13 bases left in between. Germline V gene data show CDR1 as DFQATT and CDR2 as SNEGSKA (reference sequence). The CDR3 runs to 11 residues. CDR3 residues: CSAGTSGGYTF. CDR3 DNA sequence: TGCAGTGCGGGAACTTCGGGAGGCTACACCTTC.

This clonotype occurred many times. The chain carries TRBV27 and TRBJ2-2; 8 bases align to TRBD2. Trimming cost V 6 bases and J 3 bases; bases outside gene matches: 3. Germline values: CDR1 MNHEY, CDR2 SMNVEV (reference sequence). This CDR3 spans 14 amino acids. The CDR3, as DNA: TGTGCCAGCAGACGGACTAGCCACACCGGGGAGCTGTTTTTT. As protein: CASRRTSHTGELFF.

The CDR3 is CASSLRQGRDQPQHF. The CDR3 DNA reads TGCGCCAGCAGCCTGCGACAGGGGAGAGATCAGCCCCAGCATTTT. The chain has TRBV5-1 and TRBJ1-5; TRBD1 matches at 8 bases. The germline V gene has CDR1 SGHRS and CDR2 YFSETQ. J gave up 5 bases and V 4 bases, and 8 bases lay outside the gene matches. CDR3 length: 15 amino acids.

This clonotype showed up just a few times. The rearrangement joins TRBV20-1 to TRBJ1-2, with 8 bases that match TRBD1. This CDR3 is 13 amino acids long. V gave up 6 bases and J gave up 8 bases; unmatched junction bases: 11. The germline V gene encodes CDR1 DFQATT and CDR2 SNEGSKA (reference sequence). Written as DNA, the CDR3 is TGCAGTGCCCCCGGCAGGGGGCAGGGAGGCTACACCTTC. As protein: CSAPGRGQGGYTF.

Of note for this clonotype: A junction boundary mismatches the germline segment, possibly from a read error. The V gene is TRBV4-1, the J gene TRBJ2-3; D possibly corresponds to TRBD2 (5 bases). The CDR3 runs 15 residues. Germline V gene lookup returns CDR1 MGHRA and CDR2 YSYEKL. This chain's CDR3 is CASSQGVGGTDTQFF. DNA for the CDR3: TGCGCCAGCAGCCAAGGGGTTGGAGGAACAGATACGCAGTTTTTT.

V and J are TRBV5-1 and TRBJ2-5, with D perhaps TRBD1 or TRBD2 (6 bases each). The CDR3 spans 15 residues. V shed 4 bases and J shed 4 bases, with 17 bases lying between them. Germline-derived CDR1 and CDR2 are SGHRS and YFSETQ. CDR3 loop: CASSPLSGGGETQYF. The CDR3 DNA is TGCGCCAGCAGCCCGCTAAGCGGAGGGGGAGAGACCCAGTACTTC.

This clonotype was seen many times. This chain links TRBV7-8 with TRBJ2-1, with TRBD2 as a possible D gene (6 bases). The V end was cut by 2 bases, the J end by 7 bases, with 18 bases between. Germline-derived CDR1 and CDR2 are SGHVS and FQNEAQ. CDR3 size: 16 residues. The CDR3 reads CASSLRRLASKNEQFF. In DNA form, the CDR3 reads TGTGCCAGCAGCTTAAGGCGGCTAGCGAGTAAAAATGAGCAGTTCTTC.

V usage is TRBV3-1 and J usage is TRBJ1-2; tentative D call: TRBD1 (5 bases). Looked up from germline, CDR1 is LGHDT and CDR2 is YNNKEL (reference sequence). With 2 bases removed from V and 0 bases from J, the gap between germline ends came to 19 bases. This CDR3 region has 18 residues. Here the CDR3 DNA reads TGTGCCAGCAGCCAAAGAGACAGTATCTTAACAACTAACTATGGCTACACCTTC. It codes for CASSQRDSILTTNYGYTF.

This sequence joins TRBV2 and TRBJ1-1; 9 bases agree with TRBD1. The germline V gene encodes CDR1 SNHLY and CDR2 FYNNEI. Germline trimming cut 6 bases from V and 5 bases from J; bases unmatched to any gene: 7. The CDR3 loop spans 14 amino acids. The CDR3 here is CASREDRGRTEAFF. CDR3 DNA sequence: TGTGCCAGCAGAGAGGACAGGGGAAGGACTGAAGCTTTCTTT.